These 15 T cell receptor beta chains were all obtained from the same sample, sequenced in a study of early T cells in non-severe SARS-CoV-2 infection. TCRdb recomputed calls from the 5' RACE reads with MiXCR, one row per CDR3 protein. This table holds 35,000 to 40,000 distinct CDR3 sequences, 5% to 6.5% found once. The material sequenced was whole blood. These receptors were collected from an adult who was a healthcare worker with PCR-confirmed SARS-CoV-2 infection or an uninfected control (not recorded which).

This clonotype has a count of ten or more. The rearrangement uses TRBV21-1 and TRBJ2-1; TRBD2 is the table's D call and was not checked against the DNA. TRBV21-1 is shown as a pseudogene. The CDR3 loop spans 12 amino acids. The CDR3 here is CASGTSDNEQFF. In DNA, the CDR3 is TGTGCCAGCGGGACTAGCGACAATGAGCAGTTCTTC.

This clonotype was recorded at least ten times. The CDR3 DNA follows: TGCAGCGTTGAGTCACAGATGAACACTGAAGCTTTCTTT. Protein sequence: CSVESQMNTEAFF. The rearrangement joins TRBV29-1 to TRBJ1-1; no reliable D call. The V gene lost 3 bases and the J gene lost 0 bases, with 8 bases spanning the gap. This CDR3 comprises 13 residues. The germline gives CDR1 SQVTM, CDR2 ANQGSEA.

This clonotype was seen repeatedly, ten times or more. The chain has TRBV5-4 and TRBJ1-2, with a possible D match to TRBD1 (6 bases). CDR1 and CDR2 (germline): SGHNT, YYREEE (reference sequence). This CDR3 region has 14 residues. Trimming cost V 2 bases and J 4 bases, with 12 bases left between them. The CDR3 nucleotides read TGTGCCAGCAGCTTAGACAGGCTCGTCTATGGCTACACCTTC. This sequence encodes CASSLDRLVYGYTF. Complete variable domain (other parts from reference TRBV5-4 and TRBJ1-2): ETGVTQSPTHLIKTRGQQVTLRCSSQSGHNTVSWYQQALGQGPQFIFQYYREEENGRGNFPPRFSGLQFPNYSSELNVNALELDDSALYLCASSLDRLVYGYTFGSGTRLTVV.

In this sample, this clonotype turned up many times. The chain is built from TRBV9 and TRBJ2-7, with 7 bases that match TRBD2. Trimming at V came to 0 bases and at J to 7 bases, leaving 10 bases not matched to a gene. The CDR3 consists of 15 residues. CDR1 and CDR2 from the germline V gene are SGDLS and YYNGEE. This CDR3 is CASSVAGRPLEEQYF. CDR3 sequence (DNA): TGTGCCAGCAGCGTAGCCGGGAGGCCACTGGAGGAGCAGTACTTC.

This clonotype has a count of ten or more. This chain connects TRBV5-1 to TRBJ2-1, with D perhaps TRBD1 (5 bases). Germline CDR1 and CDR2: SGHRS and YFSETQ. CDR3 size: 15 residues. V lost 4 bases and J 0 bases, leaving 11 bases between the germline ends. CDR3 amino acids: CASSPTVSSYNEQFF. The DNA for the CDR3 is TGCGCCAGCAGCCCGACAGTTAGCTCCTACAATGAGCAGTTCTTC.

Many counts were recorded for this clonotype. The rearrangement uses TRBV18 and TRBJ1-2, with D possibly matching TRBD1 (5 bases). The ends were cut back, 3 bases at V and 5 bases at J, with 13 bases in the middle. In germline, CDR1 is KGHSH, CDR2 LQKENI. The CDR3 runs to 14 residues. The CDR3 loop reads CASSPAGSEYGYTF. For the CDR3, the DNA is TGTGCCAGCTCACCCGCAGGGTCAGAGTATGGCTACACCTTC. Full variable domain (remainder filled in from reference TRBV18 and TRBJ1-2): NAGVMQNPRHLVRRRGQEARLRCSPMKGHSHVYWYRQLPEEGLKFMVYLQKENIIDESGMPKERFSAEFPKEGPSILRIQQVVRGDSAAYFCASSPAGSEYGYTFGSGTRLTVV.

The table lists this clonotype with many counts. The CDR3 nucleotides are TGTGCCAGCAGCGTTGGATACAGGGGGGCCAACGTCCTGACTTTC. Its translation is CASSVGYRGANVLTF. V is TRBV5-5 and J is TRBJ2-6; TRBD1 might be the D (5 bases). The ends were cut back, 4 bases at V and 4 bases at J, with 12 bases in the middle. Germline V gene sequence: CDR1 SGHKS, CDR2 YYEKEE (reference sequence). This CDR3 has 15 residues.

This clonotype has ten or more counts. This chain links TRBV11-2 with TRBJ2-5; D may be TRBD2 (6 bases). Trimming took off 3 bases at V and 5 bases at J, with 13 bases between the two ends. From germline, CDR1 is SGHAT and CDR2 FQNNGV. The CDR3 is 14 amino acids. This CDR3 reads CASSFSVAGETQYF. CDR3 DNA: TGTGCCAGCAGCTTTTCGGTCGCGGGGGAGACCCAGTACTTC.

This clonotype was detected ten times or more. The V gene is TRBV19, the J gene TRBJ2-7; D uncertain. Between the trimmed V and J ends, which lost 3 bases and 6 bases, there was a span of 9 bases. The CDR3 is made up of 12 amino acids. CDR1 and CDR2 (germline): LNHDA, SQIVND (reference sequence). The CDR3 DNA reads as TGTGCCAGTAGTATTGTGCCCCCCGAGCAGTACTTC. This gives the protein CASSIVPPEQYF. The whole variable domain, remainder taken from reference TRBV19 and TRBJ2-7, is DGGITQSPKYLFRKEGQNVTLSCEQNLNHDAMYWYRQDPGQGLRLIYYSQIVNDFQKGDIAEGYSVSREKKESFPLTVTSAQKNPTAFYLCASSIVPPEQYFGPGTRLTVT.

This clonotype was seen at least ten times. The chain recombines TRBV7-8 with TRBJ2-3; no firm D call. The germline gives CDR1 SGHVS, CDR2 FQNEAQ. The V end was cut by 5 bases, the J end by 3 bases, with 12 bases between. This CDR3 has 14 amino acids. CDR3 coding DNA: TGTGCCAGCAGCCCCGACGGAATGACAGATACGCAGTATTTT. This sequence encodes CASSPDGMTDTQYF.

This clonotype appeared many times. V usage is TRBV20-1 and J usage is TRBJ1-1; D is uncertain. V was cut by 5 bases and J by 1 base, with 11 bases left in between. CDR1 and CDR2 from the germline V gene are DFQATT and SNEGSKA (reference sequence). The CDR3 is 13 amino acids. CDR3 nucleotide sequence: TGCAGTGCTGGAGTAACACGGAACACTGAAGCTTTCTTT. Translation: CSAGVTRNTEAFF.

This clonotype came up a few times. J is TRBJ2-2 and V is TRBV11-2, with 7 bases that match TRBD1. The V gene's germline CDR1 is SGHAT and CDR2 FQNNGV. V trimming: 5 bases; J trimming: 4 bases; junction bases outside the gene matches: 10. The CDR3 is 16 amino acids. CDR3 bases: TGTGCCAGCAGCCTAGGGACAGATCCAGGCACCGGGGAGCTGTTTTTT. Translated: CASSLGTDPGTGELFF.

This clonotype was recorded at least ten times. V usage is TRBV12-3 or TRBV12-4 and J usage is TRBJ2-5; D is undetermined. The CDR3 sequence is 14 residues long. Trimming stripped 3 bases from V and 7 bases from J, with 15 bases between. In DNA, the CDR3 is TGTGCCAGCAGTTTGGGCCCCTCCAAAGGGACCCAGTACTTC. Translating it yields CASSLGPSKGTQYF.

This clonotype was counted a few times. CDR3 protein: CASSSPGLAGEQYF. The CDR3 nucleotides read TGTGCCAGCAGTTCTCCGGGACTAGCGGGCGAGCAGTACTTC. J is TRBJ2-7 and V is TRBV27; 12 positions match TRBD2. Germline trimming cut 4 bases from V and 6 bases from J; bases unmatched to any gene: 4. The CDR3 has 14 residues. Looked up from germline, CDR1 is MNHEY and CDR2 is SMNVEV (reference sequence).

There are many counts of this clonotype. CDR3 in amino acids: CASSLQGLETQYF. The CDR3 region has the DNA TGTGCCAGCAGCTTACAGGGGTTGGAGACCCAGTACTTC. The rearrangement uses TRBV7-2 and TRBJ2-5; TRBD1 might be the D (6 bases). Trimming took 2 bases from V and 5 from J, leaving 9 bases between them. CDR1 and CDR2 from the germline V gene are SGHTA and FQGNSA. This CDR3 contains 13 residues.